This TCR beta chain is from a study of PD-1 blockade in classical Hodgkin lymphoma. Study-wide points: The study found complete responders had baseline diversity similar to newly diagnosed patients. What drove the repertoire differences, possibly disease activity or prior therapy, has not been defined. Significant TCR diversity gains by C4D1 occurred in CD4+ but not CD8+ cells. In newly diagnosed patients, baseline TCR diversity was reportedly below that of healthy donors.

Each patient experienced a relapse that followed autologous stem cell transplantation, and brentuximab vedotin exposure varied. This CDR3 region has 12 residues. V shed 5 bases and J shed 4 bases, with 8 bases lying between them. Per the germline V gene, CDR1 is SEHNR and CDR2 is FQNEAQ (reference sequence). Assay used: immunoSEQ multiplex PCR; TCRdb lists only in-frame clones, some missing. This table has 95,000 to 100,000 clones, about 89% appearing once. Regarding this clone: What it binds is unknown.

Source: peripheral blood mononuclear cells (PBMCs), taken before the second cycle of nivolumab. The rearrangement uses TRBV7-9 and TRBJ1-1, with no clear D. The receptor was isolated from a human donor with classical Hodgkin lymphoma. The CDR3 region has the DNA TGTGCCAGCAGCCCGTCGACCACTGAAGCTTTCTTT. This gives the protein CASSPSTTEAFF.